These T cell receptor beta chains were read from a single sample in a study of human T cells and chemical hapten exposure. TCRdb passed the RACE reads through MiXCR, listing each CDR3 protein once. The data hold 150,000 to 200,000 distinct CDR3 sequences, with about 14% observed a single time. Sequencing was performed on whole blood, taken in connection with sensitization to the hapten diphenylcyclopropenone (DPC). The origin of the receptors is a woman between 25 and 40 years old with alopecia areata. Some clones in this sample may be carry-over from other donors' samples. Both conserved end residues are part of each CDR3. Fields, in order: V gene, J gene, CDR3 protein.

V gene: TRBV6-6
J gene: TRBJ1-2
CDR3 protein: CASSAGYGYTF

V gene: TRBV28
J gene: TRBJ2-7
CDR3 protein: CASRSGHEQYF

V gene: TRBV6-6
J gene: TRBJ2-1
CDR3 protein: CASSRTREGEQFF

V gene: TRBV25-1
J gene: TRBJ1-1
CDR3 protein: CASSGQGARTEAFF

V gene: TRBV12-3/TRBV12-4
J gene: TRBJ2-7
CDR3 protein: CASSLGGYLSYEQYF

V gene: TRBV6-2/TRBV6-3
J gene: TRBJ2-7
CDR3 protein: CASSYTVGLARFGQYF

V gene: TRBV7-9
J gene: TRBJ1-1
CDR3 protein: CASSSFSANTEAFF

V gene: TRBV7-7
J gene: TRBJ2-1
CDR3 protein: CASSPLGLAGGPLLDEQFF

V gene: TRBV5-1
J gene: TRBJ1-3
CDR3 protein: CASSLEGAMGNTIYF

V gene: TRBV28
J gene: TRBJ2-7
CDR3 protein: CASVSAGTGSYEQYF

V gene: TRBV28
J gene: TRBJ2-5
CDR3 protein: CASLGRNEETQYF

V gene: TRBV30
J gene: TRBJ1-2
CDR3 protein: CAWSEGGAGYTF

V gene: TRBV7-2
J gene: TRBJ1-4
CDR3 protein: CASSPSRVNEKLFF

V gene: TRBV4-2
J gene: TRBJ2-7
CDR3 protein: CASSQEISTVTYEQYF

V gene: TRBV5-1
J gene: TRBJ2-7
CDR3 protein: CASSPTGTPYEQYF

V gene: TRBV6-1
J gene: TRBJ1-2
CDR3 protein: CASSRTQASYGYTF

V gene: TRBV20-1
J gene: TRBJ2-5
CDR3 protein: CSARSSGVQETQYF

V gene: TRBV5-1
J gene: TRBJ2-7
CDR3 protein: CASSSGAGAPYEQYF

V gene: TRBV20-1
J gene: TRBJ2-7
CDR3 protein: CSASRDSSYEQYF

V gene: TRBV28
J gene: TRBJ2-3
CDR3 protein: CASRVSLAGGQGTQYF

V gene: TRBV7-9
J gene: TRBJ2-5
CDR3 protein: CASSSPLLAGSHVGETQYF

V gene: TRBV6-5
J gene: TRBJ1-5
CDR3 protein: CASRRLSGSQNQPQHF

V gene: TRBV20-1
J gene: TRBJ2-1
CDR3 protein: CSASPSGLAVYNEQFF

V gene: TRBV10-3
J gene: TRBJ2-7
CDR3 protein: CAISESPGLAYEQYF

V gene: TRBV19
J gene: TRBJ2-6
CDR3 protein: CASSIPRQASGANVLTF

V gene: TRBV18
J gene: TRBJ1-6
CDR3 protein: CASSKQGGDSPLHF

V gene: TRBV9
J gene: TRBJ2-3
CDR3 protein: CASSIQGDSTDTQYF

V gene: TRBV6-2/TRBV6-3
J gene: TRBJ1-1
CDR3 protein: CASSYTVNTEAFF

V gene: TRBV5-4
J gene: TRBJ1-1
CDR3 protein: CASSRASGGADTEAFF

V gene: TRBV18
J gene: TRBJ1-4
CDR3 protein: CASSPGAGREKLFF

V gene: TRBV30
J gene: TRBJ2-3
CDR3 protein: CAWSVGSRASTDTQYF